The 9 T cell receptor beta chains given below trace back to one sample, sequenced in a study of OX40 agonist ivuxolimab in advanced cancers. TCRdb's table, derived via immunoSEQ multiplex PCR, lists solely in-frame clones and lacks some. The sample records about 62,000 clones, around nine tenths being singletons. Sequencing used CD4+ or CD8+ T cells sorted from blood, obtained in a trial of the OX40 agonist ivuxolimab. Receptors were obtained from an adult with an advanced solid tumor such as melanoma, head and neck, liver or kidney cancer.

The J gene is TRBJ2-2, the V gene TRBV23-1; the D gene is possibly TRBD2 (7 bases). TRBV23-1 counts as an open reading frame of uncertain function. The V end was cut by 3 bases, the J end by 3 bases, with 17 bases between. The CDR3 spans 17 residues. In DNA form, the CDR3 reads TGCGCCAGCAGTCATCCCCATCGGGGGGCCGACACCGGGGAGCTGTTTTTT. Translated: CASSHPHRGADTGELFF.

The CDR3 bases are TGTGCCAGCAGTGGGTCAGGGGAGTGGCAGCCCCAGCATTTT. Protein product: CASSGSGEWQPQHF. The chain couples TRBV2 to TRBJ1-5, with D perhaps TRBD1 (6 bases). The V gene's germline CDR1 is SNHLY and CDR2 FYNNEI. Trimming removed 4 bases from V and 7 bases from J, with 14 bases in between. This CDR3 has 14 residues.

This chain uses TRBV4-1 with TRBJ2-3, with TRBD2 identical over 15 bases. V lost 0 bases, J lost 9 bases, and 4 bases stayed unmatched. The CDR3 length is 16 residues. Germline V gene data show CDR1 as MGHRA and CDR2 as YSYEKL. The CDR3 protein is CASSQEWTSGRATQYF. In nucleotides, the CDR3 is TGCGCCAGCAGCCAAGAGTGGACTAGCGGGAGGGCGACGCAGTATTTT.

The CDR3 loop is CASSSGSGSTNNNEQFF. CDR3 nucleotide sequence: TGTGCCAGCAGCTCCGGGTCTGGTAGCACGAACAACAATGAGCAGTTCTTC. The rearrangement links TRBV11-3 to TRBJ2-1; no reliable D call. V dropped 4 bases and J dropped 5 bases, with 21 bases sitting between them. Germline assignment: CDR1 SGHNT and CDR2 YENEEA. This CDR3 is 17 amino acids long.

V is TRBV28 and J is TRBJ2-1; weak D call: TRBD1 (5 bases). Trimming took off 5 bases at V and 4 bases at J, with 9 bases between the two ends. The germline V gene encodes CDR1 MDHEN and CDR2 SYDVKM. CDR3 length equals 13 residues. CDR3 in amino acids: CASSAQGYNEQFF. The CDR3 DNA reads as TGTGCCAGCAGTGCCCAGGGTTACAATGAGCAGTTCTTC.

The gene calls are TRBV14 and TRBJ1-2; D gene unclear. The V end lost 4 bases, the J end lost 2 bases, and 14 bases lay between the germline ends. The CDR3 is 15 residues long. Germline V CDR1 and CDR2: SGHDN, FVKESK. This CDR3 reads CASSLLGESNYGYTF. For the CDR3, the DNA is TGTGCCAGCAGCCTCCTCGGGGAGAGCAACTATGGCTACACCTTC.

V usage is TRBV5-4 and J usage is TRBJ2-1, with 9 bases matching TRBD2. Germline trimming cut 4 bases from V and 7 bases from J; bases unmatched to any gene: 15. The CDR3 has 17 residues. In germline, CDR1 is SGHNT, CDR2 YYREEE (reference sequence). In nucleotides, the CDR3 is TGTGCCAGCAGCCCAACGGGGACTAGCATATATGCGAATGAGCAGTTCTTC. Its translation: CASSPTGTSIYANEQFF.

The chain links TRBV29-1 to TRBJ1-2; D might be TRBD1 (5 bases). The CDR3 runs to 11 residues. V was shortened by 7 bases and J by 6 bases, with 12 bases between the two germline ends. In germline, CDR1 is SQVTM, CDR2 ANQGSEA. CDR3 in DNA: TGCAGCGCGTGGGGCAAGGATGGCTACACCTTC. It yields the protein CSAWGKDGYTF.

This clone was found a few times. J is TRBJ1-5 and V is TRBV6-1; TRBD1 agrees at 8 bases. Per the germline V gene, CDR1 is MNHNS and CDR2 is SASEGT. CDR3 length equals 15 residues. The junction had 2 bases not matched to a gene; V was cut back by 3 bases and J by 1 base. CDR3 residues: CASSDWTGSNQPQHF. The CDR3 region has the DNA TGTGCCAGCAGTGATTGGACAGGGAGCAATCAGCCCCAGCATTTT.